This TCR beta chain was sequenced in a study of immune characterization of retroperitoneal liposarcoma. This CDR3 has 14 residues. Germline V gene lookup returns CDR1 MNHNS and CDR2 SASEGT. Using its own MiXCR run on the PCR reads, TCRdb lists one record per CDR3 protein. The sample has over 4,500 distinct CDR3 sequences; around 30% are singletons. This clonotype originated in a female donor with retroperitoneal liposarcoma. The chain joins TRBV6-1 to TRBJ2-1; TRBD2 matches 11 bases. The J call may not be correct, given that the DNA end is closer to TRBJ2-7. Sequenced material: tumor tissue. CDR3 nucleotide sequence: TGTGCCAGCAGTGAACTAGCGGGAGGTTCTGAGCAGTACTTC. Protein product: CASSELAGGSEQYF.